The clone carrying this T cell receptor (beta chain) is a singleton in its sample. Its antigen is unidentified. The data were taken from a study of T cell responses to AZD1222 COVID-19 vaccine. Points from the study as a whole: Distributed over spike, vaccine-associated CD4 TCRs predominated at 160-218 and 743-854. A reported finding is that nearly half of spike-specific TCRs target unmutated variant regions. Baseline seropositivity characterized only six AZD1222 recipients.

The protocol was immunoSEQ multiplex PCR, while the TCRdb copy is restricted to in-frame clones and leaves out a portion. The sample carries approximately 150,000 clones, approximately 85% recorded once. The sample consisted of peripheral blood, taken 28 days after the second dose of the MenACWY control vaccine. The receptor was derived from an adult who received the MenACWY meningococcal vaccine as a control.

The CDR3 DNA is TGTGCCTGGAGTAGAGCAGGGGCGAACTATGGCTACACCTTC. Amino acid sequence: CAWSRAGANYGYTF. The V call is TRBV30, the J call TRBJ1-2; tentatively, D is TRBD1 (6 bases). CDR1 is GTSNPN, CDR2 SVGIG, per germline (reference sequence). V gave up 2 bases and J gave up 2 bases, with 12 bases separating them. The CDR3 length is 14 residues.